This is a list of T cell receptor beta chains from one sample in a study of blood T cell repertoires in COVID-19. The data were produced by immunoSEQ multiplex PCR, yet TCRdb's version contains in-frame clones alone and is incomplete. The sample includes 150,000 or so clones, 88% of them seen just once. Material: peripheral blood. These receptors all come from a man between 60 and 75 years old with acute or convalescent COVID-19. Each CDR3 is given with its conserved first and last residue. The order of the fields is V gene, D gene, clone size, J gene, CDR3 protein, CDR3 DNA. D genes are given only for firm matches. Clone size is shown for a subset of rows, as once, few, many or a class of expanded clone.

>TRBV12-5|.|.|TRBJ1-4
CASGSGTQDEKLFF
TGTGCTAGTGGTTCCGGGACTCAAGACGAAAAACTGTTTTTT
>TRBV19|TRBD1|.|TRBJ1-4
CASSPTGQVEKLFF
TGTGCCAGTAGCCCCACGGGACAGGTTGAAAAACTGTTTTTT
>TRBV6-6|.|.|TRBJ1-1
CATSSRSGNTEAFF
TGTGCCACCTCGAGTCGGTCTGGGAACACTGAAGCTTTCTTT
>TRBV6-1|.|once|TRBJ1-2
CASSEAFRQGSYGYTF
TGTGCCAGCAGTGAAGCGTTCAGGCAGGGGAGCTATGGCTACACCTTC
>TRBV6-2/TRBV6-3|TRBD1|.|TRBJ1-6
CASSSGQGVGGSPLHF
TGTGCCAGCAGCTCCGGACAGGGAGTGGGTGGATCACCCCTCCACTTT
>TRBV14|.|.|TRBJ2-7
CASSQEVRGYEQYF
TGTGCCAGCAGCCAAGAAGTCAGGGGCTACGAGCAGTACTTC
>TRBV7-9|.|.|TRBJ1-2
CASNKGGEGYTF
TGTGCCAGCAACAAAGGGGGGGAAGGCTACACCTTC
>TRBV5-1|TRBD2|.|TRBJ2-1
CASSSGLAGEREQFF
TGCGCCAGCAGTTCCGGACTAGCGGGAGAACGTGAGCAGTTCTTC
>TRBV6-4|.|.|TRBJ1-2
CASSDSIWEGTNYGYTF
TGTGCCAGCAGTGACTCGATATGGGAGGGGACCAACTATGGCTACACCTTC
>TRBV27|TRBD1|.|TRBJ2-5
CASRGFTGGLRETQYF
TGTGCCAGCAGGGGGTTTACAGGGGGATTGAGAGAGACCCAGTACTTC
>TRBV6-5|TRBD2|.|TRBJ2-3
CASSQEAGYTDTQYF
TGTGCCAGCAGCCAGGAAGCGGGGTACACAGATACGCAGTATTTT
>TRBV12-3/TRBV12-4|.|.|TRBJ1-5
CASKRSNQPQHF
TGTGCCAGCAAGCGCAGCAATCAGCCCCAGCATTTT
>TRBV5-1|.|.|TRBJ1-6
CASSLALRGADSPLHF
TGCGCCAGCAGCTTGGCCCTGCGAGGCGCCGATTCACCCCTCCACTTT
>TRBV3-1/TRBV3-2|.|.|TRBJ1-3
CASSQDITVGNTIYF
TGTGCCAGCAGCCAAGATATAACAGTAGGAAACACCATATATTTT
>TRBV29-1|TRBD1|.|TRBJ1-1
CSVLRPGGTEAFF
TGCAGCGTCCTCCGCCCAGGGGGCACTGAAGCTTTCTTT
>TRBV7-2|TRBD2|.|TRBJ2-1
CASSPGLAGPEQFF
TGTGCCAGCAGCCCAGGACTAGCGGGTCCTGAGCAGTTCTTC
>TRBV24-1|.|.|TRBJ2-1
CATSVLAEEQFF
TGTGCCACCAGTGTTTTAGCGGAGGAGCAGTTCTTC
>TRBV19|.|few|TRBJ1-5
CASREAFYSNQPQHF
TGTGCCAGTAGGGAGGCATTCTATAGCAATCAGCCCCAGCATTTT